Listed here are 32 T cell receptor beta chains from one sample, sequenced in a study of cytotoxic CD8 clonotypes in ibrutinib-treated CLL. Produced via immunoSEQ multiplex PCR; TCRdb's table is partial and in-frame only. The sample comprises about 130,000 clones, around three quarters of which are singletons, and around 13% rests with the top ten. The sample here was PBMCs, taken after 12 months of ibrutinib treatment. The origin of the receptors is a human donor with chronic lymphocytic leukemia.

The rearrangement links TRBV23-1 to TRBJ2-3; possible D gene TRBD2, 5 bases. TRBV23-1 is known as an ORF, though its function is uncertain. The ends were cut back, 11 bases at V and 13 bases at J, with 19 bases in the middle. CDR3 length equals 11 residues. CDR3 sequence reads: CALDGSAAEYF. The CDR3 DNA reads TGCGCCCTTGATGGGAGTGCTGCTGAGTATTTT.

V and J are TRBV7-3 and TRBJ2-3, with a tentative D call TRBD2 (5 bases). Deletions cut 3 bases from V and 3 bases from J, with 13 bases between. CDR3 length: 15 residues. Looked up from germline, CDR1 is SGHTA and CDR2 is FQGTGA. The CDR3 DNA reads TGTGCCAGCAGCTTTGGGAGCTTACGGACAGATACGCAGTATTTT. Its translation: CASSFGSLRTDTQYF.

The chain carries TRBV23-1 and TRBJ2-2, with 7 positions matching TRBD1. TRBV23-1 is given ORF status, its function remaining uncertain. The junction had 2 bases not matched to a gene; V was cut back by 1 base and J by 3 bases. The CDR3 totals 15 residues. CDR3 sequence: CASSQYRGYTGELFF. For the CDR3, the DNA is TGCGCCAGCAGTCAATACAGGGGCTACACCGGGGAGCTGTTTTTT.

J is TRBJ2-7 and V is TRBV7-9; 7 bases match TRBD1. Germline V gene lookup returns CDR1 SEHNR and CDR2 FQNEAQ (reference sequence). With 1 base clipped from V and 0 bases from J, the junction kept 9 bases outside the gene matches. The CDR3 has 17 amino acids. In DNA, the CDR3 is TGTGCCAGCAGCTTAGGACTAACCGGGACAGTCTCCTACGAGCAGTACTTC. Translation gives CASSLGLTGTVSYEQYF.

The rearrangement links TRBV10-3 to TRBJ1-3; D not resolved. Germline lookup yields CDR1 ENHRY and CDR2 SYGVKD. This CDR3 has 12 residues. Trimming left V 3 bases short and J 0 bases short, with 0 bases between. The CDR3 here is CAISDSGNTIYF. CDR3 nucleotides: TGTGCCATCAGTGACTCTGGAAACACCATATATTTT.

The chain combines TRBV18 with TRBJ1-5, with 7 bases that match TRBD1. Germline CDR1 and CDR2: KGHSH and LQKENI. CDR3 length: 14 residues. J gave up 6 bases and V 6 bases, and 8 bases lay outside the gene matches. In DNA form, the CDR3 reads TGTGCCAGCTCTCTAGGACAGGTGGGTCAGCCCCAGCATTTT. Protein sequence: CASSLGQVGQPQHF.

The genes are TRBV7-8 and TRBJ2-1; a weak D match, TRBD2 (6 bases). The V gene lost 1 base and the J gene lost 0 bases, with 10 bases spanning the gap. The CDR3 totals 16 residues. From germline, CDR1 is SGHVS and CDR2 FQNEAQ. This CDR3 is CASSLVGTYSYNEQFF. CDR3 DNA sequence: TGTGCCAGCAGCTTAGTGGGGACTTACTCCTACAATGAGCAGTTCTTC.

This rearrangement joins TRBV5-1 to TRBJ2-4; 14 bases fit TRBD2. V lost 4 bases, J lost 3 bases, and 9 bases stayed unmatched. Germline-derived CDR1 and CDR2 are SGHRS and YFSETQ. CDR3 length: 18 amino acids. CDR3 coding DNA: TGCGCCAGCAGCAATCGACTAGCGGGAGGGCCGGTCAAAAACATTCAGTACTTC. It yields the protein CASSNRLAGGPVKNIQYF.

This chain links TRBV27 with TRBJ2-7, with D unclear. The ends were cut back, 2 bases at V and 3 bases at J, with 8 bases in the middle. This CDR3 is 13 amino acids long. The germline V gene has CDR1 MNHEY and CDR2 SMNVEV (reference sequence). CDR3 coding DNA: TGTGCCAGCAGTTTAGGCCAGCACTACGAGCAGTACTTC. Translating it yields CASSLGQHYEQYF.

The rearrangement joins TRBV6-5 to TRBJ1-2, with a tentative D call TRBD1 (5 bases). Germline-derived CDR1 and CDR2 are MNHEY and SVGAGI. V lost 2 bases to trimming and J lost 2 bases, with 12 bases between them. The CDR3 has 15 residues. The DNA of the CDR3 is TGTGCCAGCAGTTACGGGGCAGGGCGCAACTATGGCTACACCTTC. Translated, it gives CASSYGAGRNYGYTF.

The chain combines TRBV4-3 with TRBJ2-3; 7 nucleotides align to TRBD1. Germline V CDR1 and CDR2: LGHNA, YSLEER. The trim removed 3 bases at V and 9 bases at J, leaving 9 bases unmatched. The CDR3 length is 14 residues. Here the CDR3 DNA reads TGCGCCAGCAGCCAGGCTACGGGACAGAACACGCAGTATTTT. It is translated as CASSQATGQNTQYF.

The chain carries TRBV4-1 and TRBJ2-1, with a possible D match to TRBD2 (6 bases). Germline V CDR1 and CDR2: MGHRA, YSYEKL. V lost 0 bases and J lost 6, with 12 bases in between. The CDR3 length is 15 residues. The CDR3 here is CASSQELLALNEQFF. The CDR3 region has the DNA TGCGCCAGCAGCCAAGAACTACTAGCCCTCAATGAGCAGTTCTTC.

This chain connects TRBV5-4 to TRBJ2-7, with 7 bases lining up with TRBD2. The CDR3 sequence is 13 residues long. With 5 bases clipped from V and 3 bases from J, the junction kept 5 bases outside the gene matches. Germline V CDR1 and CDR2: SGHNT, YYREEE (reference sequence). CDR3 nucleotide sequence: TGTGCCAGCAGTCTTCCGGGGGGCTACGAGCAGTACTTC. This codes for CASSLPGGYEQYF.

This clone has more than one count but fewer than ten. The CDR3 is CASSVDGGSDTQYF. The DNA of the CDR3 is TGTGCCAGCAGCGTAGATGGAGGCTCAGATACGCAGTATTTT. The chain couples TRBV9 to TRBJ2-3, with a possible D match to TRBD2 (5 bases). V was clipped by 0 bases and J by 4 bases, with 9 bases between them. Germline CDR1 reads SGDLS; CDR2 reads YYNGEE. The CDR3 length is 14 residues.

The chain couples TRBV29-1 to TRBJ2-1, with 11 nucleotides matching TRBD2. V was pared by 6 bases and J by 3 bases, with 4 bases of the junction left unmatched. The germline V gene has CDR1 SQVTM and CDR2 ANQGSEA. This CDR3 is built from 14 residues. The chain's CDR3 is CSVATSGDYNEQFF. CDR3 DNA sequence: TGCAGCGTAGCGACTAGCGGGGACTACAATGAGCAGTTCTTC.

This clone was observed once. V gene TRBV19 combines with J gene TRBJ1-2; TRBD1 agrees at 8 bases. Germline V CDR1 and CDR2: LNHDA, SQIVND (reference sequence). CDR3 length: 15 amino acids. With V trimmed by 6 bases and J by 4 bases, 10 bases remained unmatched. The CDR3 DNA is TGTGCCAGTAGCCCGGACAGGGTAGGTCTCTATGGCTACACCTTC. It is translated as CASSPDRVGLYGYTF.

This chain links TRBV5-1 with TRBJ1-4; 9 bases map to TRBD1. This CDR3 has 14 residues. Germline lookup yields CDR1 SGHRS and CDR2 YFSETQ. The trim removed 4 bases at V and 6 bases at J, leaving 4 bases unmatched. The DNA of the CDR3 is TGCGCCAGCAGCGGGGGACAGGGCCATGAAAAACTGTTTTTT. This sequence encodes CASSGGQGHEKLFF.

In its sample, this clone was seen a few times. J is TRBJ2-3 and V is TRBV5-1; 8 bases agree with TRBD2. The CDR3 runs to 15 residues. Germline V CDR1 and CDR2: SGHRS, YFSETQ. The V and J ends lost 2 bases and 2 bases, in that order; junction bases with no gene match: 4. CDR3 residues: CASSLTSGFTDTQYF. The CDR3 bases are TGCGCCAGCAGCTTAACTAGCGGTTTCACAGATACGCAGTATTTT.

V usage is TRBV7-6 and J usage is TRBJ2-7, with TRBD2 identical over 8 bases. Germline V gives CDR1 SGHVS, CDR2 FNYEAQ. J lost 4 bases, V lost 0 bases, and 5 bases had no gene match. This CDR3 has 15 amino acids. The DNA for the CDR3 is TGTGCCAGCAGCTTAGCCAGCGGGGGACTGTACGAGCAGTACTTC. The encoded protein is CASSLASGGLYEQYF.

This sequence joins TRBV7-9 and TRBJ2-3; D is possibly TRBD2 (6 bases). V lost 5 bases, J lost 3 bases, and 9 bases lay in between. The germline gives CDR1 SEHNR, CDR2 FQNEAQ (reference sequence). There are 13 residues in the CDR3. The CDR3 coding sequence is TGTGCCAGCAGCCGGGAGCCGACAGATACGCAGTATTTT. Translation gives CASSREPTDTQYF.

This clone was detected a few times. V and J are TRBV9 and TRBJ2-7; TRBD2 is a possible D gene (6 bases). Germline CDR1 reads SGDLS; CDR2 reads YYNGEE. This CDR3 region has 13 residues. The V and J ends lost 0 bases and 7 bases respectively, with 11 bases between them. CDR3 sequence: CASSVGGLMEQYF. Here the CDR3 DNA reads TGTGCCAGCAGCGTAGGGGGACTGATGGAGCAGTACTTC.

This rearrangement joins TRBV27 to TRBJ2-7, with TRBD1 matching over 9 bases. Trimming took 6 bases from V and 3 from J; bases not matched to a gene: 12. From germline, CDR1 is MNHEY and CDR2 SMNVEV (reference sequence). This CDR3 contains 16 residues. CDR3 amino acids: CASRSQGTGLFYEQYF. CDR3 in DNA: TGTGCCAGCAGGTCTCAGGGGACAGGGTTGTTCTACGAGCAGTACTTC.

The chain joins TRBV5-1 to TRBJ1-4; 7 nucleotides agree with TRBD1. The CDR3 is 15 amino acids. After removal of 3 bases from V and 8 bases from J, the junction contained 10 bases not matched to a gene. CDR1 is SGHRS, CDR2 YFSETQ, per germline. CDR3 DNA: TGCGCCAGCAGCTCATCACCGGGGACAGCCGAAAAACTGTTTTTT. Translation: CASSSSPGTAEKLFF.

The rearrangement joins TRBV28 to TRBJ2-2; 12 bases line up with TRBD2. The CDR3 length is 18 residues. The V and J ends lost 5 bases and 0 bases, in that order; junction bases with no gene match: 7. Germline loops: CDR1 MDHEN, CDR2 SYDVKM. The CDR3: CASSISGLAGTNTGELFF. CDR3 DNA: TGTGCCAGCAGTATCTCGGGACTAGCGGGTACGAACACCGGGGAGCTGTTTTTT.

This clone occurred a few times. The chain carries TRBV19 and TRBJ1-2, with 9 bases lining up with TRBD1. V dropped 6 bases and J dropped 4; count of bases not matched to a gene: 3. The CDR3 contains 13 residues. Germline CDR1 is LNHDA and CDR2 is SQIVND (reference sequence). The CDR3 loop reads CASSPGQGYGYTF. The DNA for the CDR3 is TGTGCCAGTAGCCCGGGACAGGGCTATGGCTACACCTTC.

This clone showed up just once. V and J are TRBV7-9 and TRBJ2-3; 12 positions agree with TRBD2. The germline V gene encodes CDR1 SEHNR and CDR2 FQNEAQ (reference sequence). The length of the CDR3 is 17 residues. The ends lost 5 bases at V and 2 bases at J; junction bases unmatched: 8. CDR3: CASSPPGLAGPTDTQYF. In DNA form, the CDR3 reads TGTGCCAGCAGCCCTCCGGGACTAGCGGGCCCCACAGATACGCAGTATTTT.

This clone was counted a single time. The rearrangement uses TRBV10-3 and TRBJ2-7, with 7 positions matching TRBD2. The CDR3 is 14 residues long. V gave up 0 bases and J gave up 4 bases; unmatched junction bases: 3. The germline V gene encodes CDR1 ENHRY and CDR2 SYGVKD. Written as DNA, the CDR3 is TGTGCCATCAGTGAGTCGCCTAGCGGATACGAGCAGTACTTC. Translating gives CAISESPSGYEQYF.

This clone was seen just once. V gene TRBV28 combines with J gene TRBJ2-3; TRBD1 matches 7 bases. This CDR3 spans 17 amino acids. Per germline, CDR1 MDHEN and CDR2 SYDVKM. J was trimmed by 2 bases and V by 1 base; bases with no gene match: 9. DNA for the CDR3: TGTGCCAGCAGTTTATCGACAGGGTCATGGGACACAGATACGCAGTATTTT. Protein: CASSLSTGSWDTDTQYF.

The chain uses TRBV2 and TRBJ1-1, with D perhaps matching TRBD1 (6 bases). CDR1 and CDR2 (germline): SNHLY, FYNNEI. V was trimmed by 0 bases and J by 6 bases, leaving 14 bases between them. CDR3 length: 15 residues. The CDR3: CASSEAGQGRAEAFF. The DNA for the CDR3 is TGTGCCAGCAGTGAAGCGGGGCAGGGGAGGGCTGAAGCTTTCTTT. The full variable domain, rest sourced from reference TRBV2 and TRBJ1-1, is EPEVTQTPSHQVTQMGQEVILRCVPISNHLYFYWYRQILGQKVEFLVSFYNNEISEKSEIFDDQFSVERPDGSNFTLKIRSTKLEDSAMYFCASSEAGQGRAEAFFGQGTRLTVV.

This clone was detected only a few times. The chain carries TRBV10-3 and TRBJ2-1, with 7 bases lining up with TRBD2. Germline V CDR1 and CDR2: ENHRY, SYGVKD. Losses at the gene ends were 3 bases for V and 8 bases for J; bases not matched to a gene: 10. This CDR3 comprises 15 residues. CDR3 sequence: CAISEFAGVGDEQFF. CDR3 nucleotide sequence: TGTGCCATCAGTGAATTTGCGGGAGTTGGTGATGAGCAGTTCTTC.

The V call is TRBV5-1, the J call TRBJ2-3; the match to TRBD1 covers 10 bases. The germline CDR1 and CDR2 sequences are SGHRS and YFSETQ. The CDR3 loop spans 20 amino acids. V shed 4 bases, J shed 1 base, and the junction held 18 bases outside the gene matches. In DNA, the CDR3 is TGCGCCAGCAGCACCCCCCCGGGACAGGGGAAATTTGTGGGCACAGATACGCAGTATTTT. Amino acids: CASSTPPGQGKFVGTDTQYF.

The rearrangement links TRBV28 to TRBJ2-7; D is unclear. The CDR3 runs to 14 residues. Trimming left V 3 bases short and J 4 bases short, with 13 bases between. The V gene's germline CDR1 is MDHEN and CDR2 SYDVKM. The CDR3 loop reads CASSFVGLSYEQYF. The CDR3 DNA follows: TGTGCCAGCAGTTTCGTAGGGCTCTCGTACGAGCAGTACTTC.